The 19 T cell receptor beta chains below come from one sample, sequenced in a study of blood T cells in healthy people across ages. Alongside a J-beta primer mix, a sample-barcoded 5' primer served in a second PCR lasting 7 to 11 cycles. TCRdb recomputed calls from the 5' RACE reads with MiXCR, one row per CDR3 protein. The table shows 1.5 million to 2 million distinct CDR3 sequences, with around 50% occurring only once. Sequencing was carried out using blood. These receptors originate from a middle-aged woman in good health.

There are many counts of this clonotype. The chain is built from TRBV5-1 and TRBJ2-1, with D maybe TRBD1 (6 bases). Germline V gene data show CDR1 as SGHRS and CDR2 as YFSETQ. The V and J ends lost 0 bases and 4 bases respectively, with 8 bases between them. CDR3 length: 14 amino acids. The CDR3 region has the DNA TGCGCCAGCAGCTTGGGACAGGTTTACAATGAGCAGTTCTTC. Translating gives CASSLGQVYNEQFF.

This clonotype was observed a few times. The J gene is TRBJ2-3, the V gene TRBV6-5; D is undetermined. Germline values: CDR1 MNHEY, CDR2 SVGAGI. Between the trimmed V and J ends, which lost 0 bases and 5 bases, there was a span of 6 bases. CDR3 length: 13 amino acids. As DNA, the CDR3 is TGTGCCAGCAGTTACTCGAAACTAGATACGCAGTATTTT. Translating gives CASSYSKLDTQYF.

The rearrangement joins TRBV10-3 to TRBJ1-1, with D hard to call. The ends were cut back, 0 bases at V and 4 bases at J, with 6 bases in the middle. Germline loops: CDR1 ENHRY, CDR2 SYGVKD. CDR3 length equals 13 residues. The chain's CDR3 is CAISESRVTEAFF. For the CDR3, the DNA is TGTGCCATCAGTGAGTCCCGGGTCACTGAAGCTTTCTTT.

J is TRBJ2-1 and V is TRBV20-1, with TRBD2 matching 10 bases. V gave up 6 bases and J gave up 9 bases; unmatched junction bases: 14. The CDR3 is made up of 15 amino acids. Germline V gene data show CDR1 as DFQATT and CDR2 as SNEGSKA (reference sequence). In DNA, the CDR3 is TGCAGTGCCCGAAAGCTGCTAGCGGGGGTGGCTGAGCAGTTCTTC. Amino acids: CSARKLLAGVAEQFF.

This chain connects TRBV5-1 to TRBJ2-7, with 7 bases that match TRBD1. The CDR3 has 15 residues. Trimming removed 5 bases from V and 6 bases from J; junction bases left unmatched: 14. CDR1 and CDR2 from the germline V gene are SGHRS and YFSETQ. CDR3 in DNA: TGCGCCAGCAGTTTGACGACAGGGACCGTTACCGAGCAGTACTTC. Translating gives CASSLTTGTVTEQYF.

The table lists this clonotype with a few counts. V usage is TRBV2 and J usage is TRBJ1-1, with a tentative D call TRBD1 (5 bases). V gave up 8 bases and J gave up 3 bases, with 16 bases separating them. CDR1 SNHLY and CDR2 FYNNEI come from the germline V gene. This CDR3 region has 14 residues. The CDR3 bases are TGTGCCAGCCGGGCTCAGGGTGGAGACACTGAAGCTTTCTTT. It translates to CASRAQGGDTEAFF.

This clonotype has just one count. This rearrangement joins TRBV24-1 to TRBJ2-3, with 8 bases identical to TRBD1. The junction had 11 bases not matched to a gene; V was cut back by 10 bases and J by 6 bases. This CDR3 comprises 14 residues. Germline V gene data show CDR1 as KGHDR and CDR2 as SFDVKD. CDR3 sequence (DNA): TGTGCCACTGACAGGGGCACGACGGGTGATACGCAGTATTTT. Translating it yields CATDRGTTGDTQYF.

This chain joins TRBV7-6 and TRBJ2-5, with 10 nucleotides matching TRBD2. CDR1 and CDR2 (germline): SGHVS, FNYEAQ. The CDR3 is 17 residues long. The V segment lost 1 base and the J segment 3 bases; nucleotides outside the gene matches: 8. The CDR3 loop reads CASSLDSGTSAKETQYF. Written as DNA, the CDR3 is TGTGCCAGCAGCTTAGATTCTGGGACTAGCGCCAAAGAGACCCAGTACTTC.

CDR3 protein: CASSLTAEAFF. As DNA, the CDR3 is TGTGCCAGCAGCTTAACCGCTGAAGCTTTCTTT. The V gene is TRBV7-9, the J gene TRBJ1-1; no definite D call. The germline gives CDR1 SEHNR, CDR2 FQNEAQ (reference sequence). Trimming pared 2 bases from V and 6 bases from J, leaving 4 bases between. CDR3 length equals 11 residues.

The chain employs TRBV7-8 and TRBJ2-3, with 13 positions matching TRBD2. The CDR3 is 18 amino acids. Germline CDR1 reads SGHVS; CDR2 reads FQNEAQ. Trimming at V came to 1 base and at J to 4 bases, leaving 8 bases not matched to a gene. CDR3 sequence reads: CASSLGLAGGIMADTQYF. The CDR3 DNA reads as TGTGCCAGCAGCTTAGGACTAGCGGGGGGTATAATGGCAGATACGCAGTATTTT.

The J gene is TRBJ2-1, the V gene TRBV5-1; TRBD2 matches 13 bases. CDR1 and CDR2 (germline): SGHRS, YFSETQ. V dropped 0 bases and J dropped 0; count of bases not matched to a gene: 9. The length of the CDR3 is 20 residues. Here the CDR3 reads CASSLGPGLAGKSSYNEQFF. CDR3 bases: TGCGCCAGCAGCTTGGGTCCGGGACTAGCGGGGAAGAGCTCCTACAATGAGCAGTTCTTC.

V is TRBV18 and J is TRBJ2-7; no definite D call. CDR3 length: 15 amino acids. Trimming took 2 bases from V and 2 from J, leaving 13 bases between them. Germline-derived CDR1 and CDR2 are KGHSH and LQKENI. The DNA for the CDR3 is TGTGCCAGCTCACCAAGGGAAACATTGACCTACGAGCAGTACTTC. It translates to CASSPRETLTYEQYF. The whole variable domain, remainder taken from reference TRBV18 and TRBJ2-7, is NAGVMQNPRHLVRRRGQEARLRCSPMKGHSHVYWYRQLPEEGLKFMVYLQKENIIDESGMPKERFSAEFPKEGPSILRIQQVVRGDSAAYFCASSPRETLTYEQYFGPGTRLTVT.

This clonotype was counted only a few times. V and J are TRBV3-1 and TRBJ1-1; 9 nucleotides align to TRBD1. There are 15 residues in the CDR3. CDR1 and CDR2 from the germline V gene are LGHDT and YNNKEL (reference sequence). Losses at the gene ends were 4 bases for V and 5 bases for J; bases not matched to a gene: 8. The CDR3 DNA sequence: TGTGCCAGCAGCCCGCTGACAGGGGGAGTAACTGAAGCTTTCTTT. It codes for CASSPLTGGVTEAFF.

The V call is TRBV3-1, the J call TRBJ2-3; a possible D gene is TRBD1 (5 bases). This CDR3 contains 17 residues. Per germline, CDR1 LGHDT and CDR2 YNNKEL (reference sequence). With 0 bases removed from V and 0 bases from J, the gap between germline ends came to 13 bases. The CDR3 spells CASSQEGWHRSTDTQYF. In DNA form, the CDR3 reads TGTGCCAGCAGCCAAGAAGGTTGGCACAGGAGCACAGATACGCAGTATTTT.

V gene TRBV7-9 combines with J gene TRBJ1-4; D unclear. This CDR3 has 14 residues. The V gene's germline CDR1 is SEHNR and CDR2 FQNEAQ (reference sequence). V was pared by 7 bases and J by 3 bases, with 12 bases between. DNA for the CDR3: TGTGCCAGCACCAACGGGCTTTCTAATGAAAAACTGTTTTTT. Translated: CASTNGLSNEKLFF.

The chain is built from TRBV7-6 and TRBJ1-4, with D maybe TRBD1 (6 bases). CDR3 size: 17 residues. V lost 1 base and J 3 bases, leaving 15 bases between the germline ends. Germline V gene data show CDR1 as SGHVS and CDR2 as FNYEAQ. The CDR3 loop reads CASSLVAPGQPNEKLFF. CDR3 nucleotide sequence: TGTGCCAGCAGCTTAGTGGCGCCGGGACAACCTAATGAAAAACTGTTTTTT.

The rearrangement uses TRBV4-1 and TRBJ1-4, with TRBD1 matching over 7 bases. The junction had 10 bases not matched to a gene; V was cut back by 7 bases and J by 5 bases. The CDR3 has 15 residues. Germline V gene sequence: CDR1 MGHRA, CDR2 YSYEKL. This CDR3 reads CASTPRDRENEKLFF. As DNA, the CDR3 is TGCGCCAGCACCCCACGGGACAGAGAAAATGAAAAACTGTTTTTT.

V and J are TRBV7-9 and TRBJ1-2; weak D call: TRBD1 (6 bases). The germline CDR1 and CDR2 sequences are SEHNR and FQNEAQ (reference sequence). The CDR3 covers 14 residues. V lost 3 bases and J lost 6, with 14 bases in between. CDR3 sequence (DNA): TGTGCCAGCAGCTTCGGGACAAGCAGTGATGGCTACACCTTC. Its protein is CASSFGTSSDGYTF.

The CDR3 protein is CASSFSLAGHTGELFF. In DNA, the CDR3 is TGTGCCAGCAGCTTCTCGCTAGCGGGGCACACCGGGGAGCTGTTTTTT. The chain combines TRBV11-3 with TRBJ2-2; 9 bases fit TRBD2. Germline V gives CDR1 SGHNT, CDR2 YENEEA. Germline trimming cut 3 bases from V and 3 bases from J; bases unmatched to any gene: 5. This CDR3 is 16 amino acids long.